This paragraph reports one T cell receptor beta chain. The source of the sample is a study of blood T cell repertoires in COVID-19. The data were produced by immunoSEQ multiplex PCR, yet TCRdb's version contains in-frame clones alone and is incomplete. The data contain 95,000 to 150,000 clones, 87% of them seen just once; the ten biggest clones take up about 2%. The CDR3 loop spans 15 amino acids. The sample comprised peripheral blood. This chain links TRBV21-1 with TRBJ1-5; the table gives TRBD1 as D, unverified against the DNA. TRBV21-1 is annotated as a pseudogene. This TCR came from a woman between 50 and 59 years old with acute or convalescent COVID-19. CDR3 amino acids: CASSSGQGGRQPQHF. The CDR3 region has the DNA TGTGCCAGCAGCTCGGGACAGGGTGGACGTCAGCCCCAGCATTTT.